This T cell receptor beta chain derives from a study of blood T cell repertoires in COVID-19. Trimming at V came to 4 bases and at J to 0 bases, leaving 0 bases not matched to a gene. The CDR3 has 14 residues. The germline CDR1 and CDR2 sequences are SGHAT and FQNNGV. This clone was counted once. Clones were sequenced by immunoSEQ multiplex PCR, and TCRdb holds only the in-frame ones, with some missing. The profile shows around 130,000 clones, roughly 81% of them singletons. Input material: PBMCs or T cells enriched from blood (not recorded which). J is TRBJ2-3 and V is TRBV11-2; the match to TRBD2 covers 8 bases. The TCR comes from a woman aged 45 to 65 with acute COVID-19. CDR3 in DNA: TGTGCCAGCAGCTCGGGGGGGAGCACAGATACGCAGTATTTT. Amino acid sequence: CASSSGGSTDTQYF.